This TCR beta chain was found in a study of glioma-infiltrating T cells (TCRdb year 2016). About the full investigation: Glioma tissue, non-neoplastic brain tissue and matched peripheral blood mononuclear cells were used as sources from which TCR alpha- and beta-chain repertoires were sequenced. To gauge divergence between tissue and blood T-cell populations, every tissue-infiltrating repertoire was compared against the peripheral blood repertoire from the same patient. The paired cohort was made up of three low-grade glioma patients, several primary glioblastoma patients and three non-glioma patients who contributed non-neoplastic brain tissue.

What the study reported, not specific to this receptor: VJ-independent divergence between tissue and blood was below expectation in non-neoplastic patients but above expectation in all gliomas, especially low-grade gliomas. Only a very small number of CDR3 sequences turned up in both tissue and blood, a result put down to high CDR3 diversity combined with limited sampling. Group comparisons rested on small numbers: three non-neoplastic, three low-grade glioma and 7 or 8 glioblastoma patients.

Regarding this clonotype: What this receptor recognizes is not known. No qualities accompany the bases; no much larger clone lies one base away.

TCR alpha and beta CDR3 regions were amplified with the iRepertoire nested amplicon-rescue multiplex PCR (arm-PCR) platform from RNA. For one-step reverse transcription and amplification, about 95-450 ng of tissue mRNA or PBMC total RNA was used as input. After bead purification, a secondary multiplex PCR added Illumina adapters, and libraries were gel-purified between 200 and 400 bp. Libraries carried internal 6-nucleotide barcodes used for demultiplexing. Sequencing of the libraries was done on an Illumina MiSeq using 2x220 or 2x250 nucleotide paired-end reads. Regarding the original processing steps: Paired reads were merged using FLASH 1.2.11 and aligned with BWA-MEM to the GRCh37 human genome, and TRA and TRB reads were then extracted. An IMGT-derived reference of cassette sequences and CDR3 motifs, with pseudogenes included, was used for V and J assignment. Reads were translated in three frames, and productive CDR3s were defined as those with a C...FGXG motif and no stop codons. Clonotypes were defined as unique combinations of V-J cassette pair and CDR3 amino acid sequence. Hamming distance filtering was applied to reads, with thresholds set by the sequence error rate of each sample in mapped regions. The public reads were run again by TCRdb, first through fastp at Q25 and then through MiXCR, and only productive beta chains were kept. Each record represents a unique CDR3 protein, reported with the most common genes and DNA among its rows. The V and J calls shown here were made by TCRdb, not taken from the authors' results. This sample has tens of thousands of distinct CDR3 sequences in its table, and roughly 37% of those were observed once. Roughly two fifths of the sample rests with the top ten.

Trimming removed 4 bases from V and 13 bases from J, leaving 8 bases between the germline ends. The CDR3 measures 10 amino acids from cysteine to phenylalanine. Kept here is only the CDR3 DNA, which spans 30 bases and is read in frame from base 1. The TCR sequence derives from a human donor with low-grade glioma or glioblastoma, undergoing nonglioma brain surgery, or in good health (not recorded which). The source material was glioma tissue, nonneoplastic brain tissue, or PBMCs (not recorded which). The chain was built from TRBV12-3 or TRBV12-4 and TRBJ2-1; the D gene cannot be resolved reliably. The DNA sequence is given as TGTGCCAGCAGTTATTTGGTTCAGTTCTTC. It specifies CASSYLVQFF.